This TCR beta chain was captured by sequencing in a study of response to subunit inactivated influenza vaccine (dated by TCRdb to between 2017 and 2018). Background for the entire study: Deep quantitative profiling of the T cell receptor repertoire was used in the study to follow responses to a trivalent subunit inactivated influenza vaccine. General study outcomes and caveats: It was suggested by the authors that each seasonal influenza vaccination may recruit only a limited number of new T cells.

Measured from the cysteine to the phenylalanine, the CDR3 is 12 residues long. Kept here is only the CDR3 DNA, which spans 36 bases and is read in frame from base 1. The trim is 8 bases for V and 2 bases for J, with a gap of 8 bases between the germline ends. The germline V gene gives CDR1 as SNHLY and CDR2 as FYNNEI. With respect to this clonotype: Its antigen is unknown. The sample holds no much larger clone one base away, and base qualities are not on file.

The protocol used for the library was RT-PCR. The sample was run on an Illumina HiSeq 2500. The public reads were reprocessed in TCRdb via fastp at Q25 and MiXCR, keeping in-frame beta chains. Rows merge per CDR3 protein into single entries with the most common DNA and genes. This sample is represented by roughly 700,000 distinct CDR3 sequences; approximately 15% of them were singletons. 5.5% to 7% of the sample is taken by the ten largest. The material sequenced was PBMCs from blood, taken 14 days before vaccination. The clonotype was recovered from a man aged 45-60 years who received an inactivated influenza vaccine. Donor details come from another sample of the same person, matched by shared clones. The sequence joins TRBV2 to TRBJ2-3; the D gene is possibly TRBD1, with 6 bases matching. The DNA reads as follows: TGTGCCAGCGACAGGAACACAGATACGCAGTATTTT. This is translated as CASDRNTDTQYF.